This T cell receptor (beta chain) comes out of a study of blood T cells in healthy people across ages. As for the study in general: Template switching captured about one barcoded beta molecule per two T cells. General study findings and limits: TCR beta diversity tracked closely with naive T cell percentage.

A second about 7 to 11 cycle PCR used barcoded and J-beta primers. All cDNA molecules were each tagged by a template-switch adaptor with 12 random nucleotides. Sequencing recovered at least 2.5 million CDR3-containing paired-end reads from each sample. Using its own MiXCR run on the 5' RACE reads, TCRdb lists one record per CDR3 protein. The sample holds about 1 million distinct CDR3 sequences, over 35% seen once. This CDR3 spans 14 amino acids. Trimming removed 5 bases at V and 7 bases at J, with 15 bases between. Germline assignment: CDR1 MNHNS and CDR2 SASEGT. The sample holds a few counts of this clonotype. The antigen is not known.

The sample comprised blood. The receptor was derived from a woman aged 55-70 years in good health. The J gene is TRBJ1-5, the V gene TRBV6-1; D not certain. CDR3 DNA sequence: TGTGCCAGCAGTAACCCGAGAATCGGCCAGCCCCAGCATTTT. Encoded protein: CASSNPRIGQPQHF.